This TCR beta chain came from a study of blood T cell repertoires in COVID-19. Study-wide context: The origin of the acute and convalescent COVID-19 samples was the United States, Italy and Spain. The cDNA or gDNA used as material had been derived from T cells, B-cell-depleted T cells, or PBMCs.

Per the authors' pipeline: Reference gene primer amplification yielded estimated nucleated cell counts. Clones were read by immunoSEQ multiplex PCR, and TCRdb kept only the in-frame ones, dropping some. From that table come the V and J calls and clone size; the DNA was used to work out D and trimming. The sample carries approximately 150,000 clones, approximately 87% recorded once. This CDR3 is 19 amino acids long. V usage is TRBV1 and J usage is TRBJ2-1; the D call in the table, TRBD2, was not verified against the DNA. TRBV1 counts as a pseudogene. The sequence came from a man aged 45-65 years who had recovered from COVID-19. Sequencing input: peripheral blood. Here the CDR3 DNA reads TGCACCAGCAGCCAAGGGCGGGGGGGCCAACCGAGCTCCTACAATGAGCAGTTCTTC. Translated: CTSSQGRGGQPSSYNEQFF.